This T cell receptor (beta chain) was sequenced during a study of blood T cells in healthy people across ages. Primed by a sample-barcoded 5' primer and a J-beta primer mix, a second PCR proceeded for about 7 to 11 cycles. TCRdb called the 5' RACE reads again in MiXCR, with one record for every CDR3 protein. The table lists hundreds of thousands of distinct CDR3 sequences, roughly 60% of them singletons. In this sample, this clonotype turned up many times. Trimming took 7 bases from V and 6 from J; bases not matched to a gene: 10. The CDR3 runs to 14 residues. The germline gives CDR1 DFQATT, CDR2 SNEGSKA (reference sequence).

The TCR was taken from a man aged 25 to 45 in good health. Sample: blood. The rearrangement uses TRBV20-1 and TRBJ2-1, with 9 positions matching TRBD2. CDR3 region: CSVRVAGDRNEQFF. As DNA, the CDR3 is TGCAGTGTCAGGGTAGCGGGAGATCGCAATGAGCAGTTCTTC.